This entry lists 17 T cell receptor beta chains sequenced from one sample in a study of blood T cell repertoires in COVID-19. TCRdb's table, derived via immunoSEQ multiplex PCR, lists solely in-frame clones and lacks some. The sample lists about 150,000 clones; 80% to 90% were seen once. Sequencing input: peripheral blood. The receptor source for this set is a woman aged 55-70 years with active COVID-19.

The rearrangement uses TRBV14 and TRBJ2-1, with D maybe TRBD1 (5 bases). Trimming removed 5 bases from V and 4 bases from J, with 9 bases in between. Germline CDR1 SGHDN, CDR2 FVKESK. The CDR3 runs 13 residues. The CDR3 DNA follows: TGTGCCAGCAGCTCTCAGGGTTACAATGAGCAGTTCTTC. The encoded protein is CASSSQGYNEQFF.

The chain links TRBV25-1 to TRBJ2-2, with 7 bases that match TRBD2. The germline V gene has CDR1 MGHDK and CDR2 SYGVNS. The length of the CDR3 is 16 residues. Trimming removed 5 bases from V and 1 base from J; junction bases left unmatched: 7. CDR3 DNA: TGTGCCAGCAGTCTAAGGCTAGCGGAGAACACCGGGGAGCTGTTTTTT. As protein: CASSLRLAENTGELFF.

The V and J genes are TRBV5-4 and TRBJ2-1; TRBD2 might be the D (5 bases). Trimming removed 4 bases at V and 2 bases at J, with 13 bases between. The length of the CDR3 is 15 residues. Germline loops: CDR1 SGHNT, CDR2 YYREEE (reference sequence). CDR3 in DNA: TGTGCCAGCAGCCTAGAGCCGGGGACCTACAATGAGCAGTTCTTC. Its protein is CASSLEPGTYNEQFF. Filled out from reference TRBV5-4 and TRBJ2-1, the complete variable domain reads ETGVTQSPTHLIKTRGQQVTLRCSSQSGHNTVSWYQQALGQGPQFIFQYYREEENGRGNFPPRFSGLQFPNYSSELNVNALELDDSALYLCASSLEPGTYNEQFFGPGTRLTVL.

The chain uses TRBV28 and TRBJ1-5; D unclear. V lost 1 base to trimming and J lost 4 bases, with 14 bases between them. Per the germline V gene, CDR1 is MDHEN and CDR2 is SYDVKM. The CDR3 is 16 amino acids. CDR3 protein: CASSLFAGNLNQPQHF. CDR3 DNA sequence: TGTGCCAGCAGTTTATTCGCGGGGAATCTTAATCAGCCCCAGCATTTT.

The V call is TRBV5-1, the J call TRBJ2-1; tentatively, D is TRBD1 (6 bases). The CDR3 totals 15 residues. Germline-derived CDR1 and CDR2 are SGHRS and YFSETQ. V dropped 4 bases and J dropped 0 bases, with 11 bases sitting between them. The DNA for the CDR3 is TGCGCCAGCAGCCTGACAGGTCACTCCTACAATGAGCAGTTCTTC. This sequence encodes CASSLTGHSYNEQFF.

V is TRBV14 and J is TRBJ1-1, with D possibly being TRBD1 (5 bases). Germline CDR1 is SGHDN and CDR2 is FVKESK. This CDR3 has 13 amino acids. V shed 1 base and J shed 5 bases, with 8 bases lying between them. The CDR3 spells CASSQGDYTEAFF. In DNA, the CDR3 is TGTGCCAGCAGCCAAGGGGACTATACTGAAGCTTTCTTT.

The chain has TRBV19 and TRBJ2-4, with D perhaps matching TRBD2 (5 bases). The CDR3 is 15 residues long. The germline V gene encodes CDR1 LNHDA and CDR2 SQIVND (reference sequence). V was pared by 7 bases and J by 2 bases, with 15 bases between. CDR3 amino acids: CASTPGYGPKNIQYF. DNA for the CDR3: TGTGCCAGTACCCCGGGGTACGGACCCAAAAACATTCAGTACTTC.

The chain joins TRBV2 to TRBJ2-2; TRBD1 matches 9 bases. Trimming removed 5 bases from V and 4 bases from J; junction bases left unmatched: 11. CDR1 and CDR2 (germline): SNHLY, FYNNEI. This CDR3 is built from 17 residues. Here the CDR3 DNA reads TGTGCCAGCAGTTCGGACAGGGGAGGATATCGCACCGGGGAGCTGTTTTTT. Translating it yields CASSSDRGGYRTGELFF. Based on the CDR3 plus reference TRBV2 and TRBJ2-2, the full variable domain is EPEVTQTPSHQVTQMGQEVILRCVPISNHLYFYWYRQILGQKVEFLVSFYNNEISEKSEIFDDQFSVERPDGSNFTLKIRSTKLEDSAMYFCASSSDRGGYRTGELFFGEGSRLTVL.

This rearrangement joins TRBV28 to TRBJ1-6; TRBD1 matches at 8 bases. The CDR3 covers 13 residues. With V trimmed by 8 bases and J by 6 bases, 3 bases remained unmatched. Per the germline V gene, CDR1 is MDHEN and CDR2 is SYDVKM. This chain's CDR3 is CASQGAVNSPLHF. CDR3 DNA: TGTGCCAGCCAGGGGGCCGTTAATTCACCCCTCCACTTT.

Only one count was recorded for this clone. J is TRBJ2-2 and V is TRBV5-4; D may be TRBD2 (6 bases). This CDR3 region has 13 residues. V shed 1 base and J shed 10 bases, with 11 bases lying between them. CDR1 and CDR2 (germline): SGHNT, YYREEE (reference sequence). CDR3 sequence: CASSLLGGEELFF. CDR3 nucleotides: TGTGCCAGCAGCTTGCTGGGAGGCGAGGAGCTGTTTTTT.

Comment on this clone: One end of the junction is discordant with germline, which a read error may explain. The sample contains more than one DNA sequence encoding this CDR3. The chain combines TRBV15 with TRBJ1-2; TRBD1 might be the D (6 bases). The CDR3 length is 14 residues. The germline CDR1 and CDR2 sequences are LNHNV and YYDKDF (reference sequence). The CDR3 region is CATSRATGLYGYTF. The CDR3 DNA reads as TGCGCCACCAGCAGAGCTACAGGGCTCTATGGCTACACCTTC.

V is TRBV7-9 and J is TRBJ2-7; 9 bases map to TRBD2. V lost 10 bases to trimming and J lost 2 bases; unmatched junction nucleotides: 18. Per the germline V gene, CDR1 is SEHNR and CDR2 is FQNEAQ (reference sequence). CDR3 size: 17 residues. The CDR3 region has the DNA TGTGCCACCCAACAGGGCCTCGCTAGCGGGATGACCTACGAGCAGTACTTC. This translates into CATQQGLASGMTYEQYF.

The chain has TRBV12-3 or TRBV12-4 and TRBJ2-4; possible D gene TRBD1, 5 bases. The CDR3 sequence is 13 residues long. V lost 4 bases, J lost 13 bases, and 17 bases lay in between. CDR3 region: CASSSPNHDSQYF. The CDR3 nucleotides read TGTGCCAGCAGTTCACCTAATCACGACAGCCAGTACTTC.

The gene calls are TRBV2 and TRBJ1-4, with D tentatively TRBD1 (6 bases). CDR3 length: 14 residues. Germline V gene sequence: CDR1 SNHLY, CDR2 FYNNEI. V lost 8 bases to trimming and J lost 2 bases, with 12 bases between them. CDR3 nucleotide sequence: TGTGCCAGCGCCACAGGGCTCACTAATGAAAAACTGTTTTTT. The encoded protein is CASATGLTNEKLFF.

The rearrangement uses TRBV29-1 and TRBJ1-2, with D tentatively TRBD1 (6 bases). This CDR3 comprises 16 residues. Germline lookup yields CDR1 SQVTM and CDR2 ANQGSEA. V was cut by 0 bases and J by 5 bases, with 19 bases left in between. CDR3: CSVEDGWGGGRYGYTF. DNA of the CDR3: TGCAGCGTTGAAGATGGATGGGGGGGCGGAAGATATGGCTACACCTTC. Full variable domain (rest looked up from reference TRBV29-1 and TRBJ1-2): SAVISQKPSRDICQRGTSLTIQCQVDSQVTMMFWYRQQPGQSLTLIATANQGSEATYESGFVIDKFPISRPNLTFSTLTVSNMSPEDSSIYLCSVEDGWGGGRYGYTFGSGTRLTVV.

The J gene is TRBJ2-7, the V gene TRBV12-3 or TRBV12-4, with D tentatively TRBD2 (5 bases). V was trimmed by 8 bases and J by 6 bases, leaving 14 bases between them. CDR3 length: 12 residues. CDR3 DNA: TGTGCCAGCGCGGGTTTACTCAGCGAGCAGTACTTC. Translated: CASAGLLSEQYF.

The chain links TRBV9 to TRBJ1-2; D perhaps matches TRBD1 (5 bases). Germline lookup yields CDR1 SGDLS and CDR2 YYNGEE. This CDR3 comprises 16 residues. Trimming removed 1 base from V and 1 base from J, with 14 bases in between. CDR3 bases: TGTGCCAGCAGCGTATCAGGACACCCGCTTAACTATGGCTACACCTTC. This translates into CASSVSGHPLNYGYTF.